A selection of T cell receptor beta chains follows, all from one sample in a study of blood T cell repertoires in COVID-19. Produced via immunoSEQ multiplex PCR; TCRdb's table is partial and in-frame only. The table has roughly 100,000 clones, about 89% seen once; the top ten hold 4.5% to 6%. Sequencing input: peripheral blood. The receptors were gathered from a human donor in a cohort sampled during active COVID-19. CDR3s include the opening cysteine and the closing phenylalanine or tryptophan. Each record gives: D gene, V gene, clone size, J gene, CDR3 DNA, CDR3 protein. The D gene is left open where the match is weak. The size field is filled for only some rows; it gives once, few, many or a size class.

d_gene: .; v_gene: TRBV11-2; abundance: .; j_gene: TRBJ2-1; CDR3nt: TGTGCCAGCAGCGCCTACGGTCTGAGCTCCTACAATGAGCAGTTCTTC; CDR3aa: CASSAYGLSSYNEQFF
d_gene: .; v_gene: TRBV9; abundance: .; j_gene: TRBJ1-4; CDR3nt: TGTGCCAGCAGCGCCAGACACGGCAATGAAAAACTGTTTTTT; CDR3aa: CASSARHGNEKLFF
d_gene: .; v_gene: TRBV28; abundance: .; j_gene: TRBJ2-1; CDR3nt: TGTGCCAGCAGTTTCCTCCAGGGCGGCTACAATGAGCAGTTCTTC; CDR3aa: CASSFLQGGYNEQFF
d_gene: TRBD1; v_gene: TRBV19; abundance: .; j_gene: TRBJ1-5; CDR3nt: TGTGCCAGTAGTAACAGGGGGGGCGGCAATCAGCCCCAGCATTTT; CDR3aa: CASSNRGGGNQPQHF
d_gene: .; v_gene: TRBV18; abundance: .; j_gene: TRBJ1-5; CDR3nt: TGTGCCAGCTCACTAGGGGCCCCCAACAATCAGCCCCAGCATTTT; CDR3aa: CASSLGAPNNQPQHF
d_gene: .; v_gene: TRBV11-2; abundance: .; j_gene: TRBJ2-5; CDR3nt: TGTGCCAGCAGCTTGGGGAGACAAGAGACCCAGTACTTC; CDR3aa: CASSLGRQETQYF
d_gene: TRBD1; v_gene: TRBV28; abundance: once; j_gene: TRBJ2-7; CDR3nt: TGTGCCAGCAGTTTTTGGACAGGGGGATACGAGCAGTACTTC; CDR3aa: CASSFWTGGYEQYF
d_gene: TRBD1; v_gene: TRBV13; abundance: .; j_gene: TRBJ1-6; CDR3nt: TGTGCCAGCAGCTCAGGACAGGGGGGGGGTTCACCCCTCCACTTT; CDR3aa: CASSSGQGGGSPLHF
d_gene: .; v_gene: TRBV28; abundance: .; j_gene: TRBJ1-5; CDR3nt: TGTGCCAGCAGTTCTCCCACCAGAGCAGGAGGTCAGCCCCAGCATTTT; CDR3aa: CASSSPTRAGGQPQHF
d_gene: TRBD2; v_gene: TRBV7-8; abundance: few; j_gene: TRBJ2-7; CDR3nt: TGTGCCAGCAGCTTAGCACTACGACTAGCCTCCTACGAGCAGTACTTC; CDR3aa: CASSLALRLASYEQYF
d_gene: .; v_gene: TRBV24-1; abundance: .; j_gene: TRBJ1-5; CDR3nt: TGTGCCACCAGTTTGGGTACAGCCAATCAGCCCCAGCATTTT; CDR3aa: CATSLGTANQPQHF
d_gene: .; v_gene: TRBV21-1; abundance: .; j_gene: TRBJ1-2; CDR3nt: TGTGCCAGCAGCAACTTGGGTACGGACAACCTCGGCTACACCTTC; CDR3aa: CASSNLGTDNLGYTF
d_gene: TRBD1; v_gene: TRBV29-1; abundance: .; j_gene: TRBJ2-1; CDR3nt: TGCAGCGTTTGGGACAGGGGTAATGAGCAGTTCTTC; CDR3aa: CSVWDRGNEQFF
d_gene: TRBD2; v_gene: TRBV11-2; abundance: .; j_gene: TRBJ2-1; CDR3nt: TGTGCCAGCATCCGCGCGGGACTAGCGGGAGGGGAGCAGTTCTTC; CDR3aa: CASIRAGLAGGEQFF
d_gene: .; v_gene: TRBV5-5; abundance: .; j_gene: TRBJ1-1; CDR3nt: TGTGCCAGCAGTTTGGGTCAGGCGATGAACACTGAAGCTTTCTTT; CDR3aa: CASSLGQAMNTEAFF
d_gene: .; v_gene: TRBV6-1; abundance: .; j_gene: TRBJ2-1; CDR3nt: TGTGCCAGCAGCGAAACTCCTAGGAGGGCCATCGATGAGCAGTTCTTC; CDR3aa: CASSETPRRAIDEQFF
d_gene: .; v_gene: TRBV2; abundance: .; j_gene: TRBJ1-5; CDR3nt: TGTGCCAGCAGGGCAGACGGGGACAATCAGCCCCAGCATTTT; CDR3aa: CASRADGDNQPQHF
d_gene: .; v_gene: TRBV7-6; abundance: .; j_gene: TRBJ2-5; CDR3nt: TGTGCCAGCAGTTCCAGGCTGGGCGGGACCACAGAGACCCAGTACTTC; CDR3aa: CASSSRLGGTTETQYF
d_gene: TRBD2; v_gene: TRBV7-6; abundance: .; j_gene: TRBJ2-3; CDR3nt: TGTGCCAGCAGCCAACTAGCGGCTAGCACAGATACGCAGTATTTT; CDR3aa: CASSQLAASTDTQYF
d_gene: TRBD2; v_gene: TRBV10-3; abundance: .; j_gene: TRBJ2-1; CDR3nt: TGTGCCATCAGTGATCCGGGGGGTGAGCAGTTCTTC; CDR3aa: CAISDPGGEQFF